The 27 T cell receptor beta chains below were found in one sample sequenced in a study of T-cell memory formation after mild COVID-19. TCRdb analysed the 5' RACE reads with MiXCR anew, one entry per CDR3 protein. Of approximately 240,000 distinct CDR3 sequences listed, 16% are singletons. The sample comprised PBMCs or a T cell subset sorted from them (not recorded which). These receptors were taken from a man younger than 35 who had mild COVID-19 (a few samples of this study predate the infection). Cell type and time point are not known.

This chain joins TRBV20-1 and TRBJ1-1, with a tentative D call TRBD1 (6 bases). The germline gives CDR1 DFQATT, CDR2 SNEGSKA (reference sequence). V was clipped by 3 bases and J by 3 bases, with 17 bases between them. This CDR3 spans 15 amino acids. The CDR3 is CSASTVAGADTEAFF. The CDR3, as DNA: TGCAGTGCTAGTACTGTCGCAGGGGCGGACACTGAAGCTTTCTTT.

The chain joins TRBV7-3 to TRBJ1-1; unclear D gene. Trimming took 4 bases from V and 1 from J, leaving 7 bases between them. This CDR3 spans 13 amino acids. CDR1 is SGHTA and CDR2 is FQGTGA in the germline V gene. The CDR3 reads CASSSQPNTEAFF. DNA for the CDR3: TGTGCCAGCAGCTCTCAGCCGAACACTGAAGCTTTCTTT.

In its sample, this clonotype was seen a few times. The J gene is TRBJ2-1, the V gene TRBV27; the match to TRBD2 covers 14 bases. Germline V gene lookup returns CDR1 MNHEY and CDR2 SMNVEV (reference sequence). The trim removed 6 bases at V and 9 bases at J, leaving 10 bases unmatched. This CDR3 is built from 16 residues. This chain's CDR3 is CASRGTSGGRGREQFF. CDR3 DNA: TGTGCCAGCAGGGGGACTAGCGGGGGCCGCGGGCGTGAGCAGTTCTTC.

V usage is TRBV5-5 and J usage is TRBJ1-2; D not certain. This CDR3 comprises 11 residues. V was cut by 3 bases and J by 5 bases, with 5 bases left in between. CDR1 and CDR2 (germline): SGHKS, YYEKEE (reference sequence). The CDR3 spells CASSWQYGYTF. The DNA for the CDR3 is TGTGCCAGCAGCTGGCAGTATGGCTACACCTTC.

This clonotype occurred a few times. V is TRBV12-3 or TRBV12-4 and J is TRBJ1-5; possibly TRBD1 for D (5 bases). The CDR3 runs to 15 residues. V lost 2 bases and J lost 4, with 12 bases in between. CDR3 DNA: TGTGCCAGCAGTTTATGGGGCTTTAGGAATCAGCCCCAGCATTTT. It is translated as CASSLWGFRNQPQHF.

The genes are TRBV6-2 or TRBV6-3 and TRBJ2-3; D may match TRBD1 or TRBD2 (5 bases each). Germline V gene data show CDR1 as MNHEY and CDR2 as SVGEGT. Trimming cost V 5 bases and J 4 bases, with 13 bases left between them. The CDR3 covers 14 residues. In DNA form, the CDR3 reads TGTGCCAGCAGTGACCGGGACGGAGCAGATACGCAGTATTTT. The encoded protein is CASSDRDGADTQYF.

This clonotype was observed once. The chain is built from TRBV20-1 and TRBJ2-1, with D perhaps given as TRBD1 or TRBD2 (5 bases each). This CDR3 is built from 13 residues. V was cut by 3 bases and J by 6 bases, with 12 bases left in between. CDR1 and CDR2 (germline): DFQATT, SNEGSKA (reference sequence). The CDR3, as DNA: TGCAGTGCTAGGAAGGGGCTAGCCAATGAGCAGTTCTTC. As protein: CSARKGLANEQFF.

In its sample, this clonotype was seen a few times. This chain connects TRBV28 to TRBJ2-7, with TRBD1 matching over 8 bases. In germline, CDR1 is MDHEN, CDR2 SYDVKM. V dropped 6 bases and J dropped 3; count of bases not matched to a gene: 10. The CDR3 covers 15 residues. The CDR3 DNA sequence: TGTGCCAGCAGCCCCCCGGGACAGGCTATCTACGAGCAGTACGTC. It codes for CASSPPGQAIYEQYV.

This clonotype was counted a few times. The gene calls are TRBV10-3 and TRBJ1-2, with 9 bases matching TRBD1. CDR3 size: 13 residues. The J segment lost 8 bases and the V segment lost 5 bases, leaving 6 bases of the junction unmatched. Germline V CDR1 and CDR2: ENHRY, SYGVKD. The CDR3 region has the DNA TGTGCCATCAGTAAGACAGGGGGTGAGGGCTACACCTTC. It encodes CAISKTGGEGYTF.

The CDR3 sequence: CASSWSGGGIYNEQFF. CDR3 DNA sequence: TGTGCCAGTAGCTGGTCGGGGGGGGGCATCTACAATGAGCAGTTCTTC. This chain joins TRBV19 and TRBJ2-1; 8 bases are a match to TRBD2. The V segment lost 6 bases and the J segment 3 bases; nucleotides outside the gene matches: 10. The CDR3 runs to 16 residues. The germline CDR1 and CDR2 sequences are LNHDA and SQIVND (reference sequence).

This clonotype occurred a few times. The chain joins TRBV6-2 or TRBV6-3 to TRBJ1-6; D is uncertain. Germline CDR1 reads MNHEY; CDR2 reads SVGEGT. The germline V and J ends were trimmed by 5 bases and 0 bases, with 14 bases remaining between them. The CDR3 is 17 amino acids. For the CDR3, the DNA is TGTGCCAGCAGTAGAACCGACGTGAGCTCCTATAATTCACCCCTCCACTTT. As protein: CASSRTDVSSYNSPLHF.

The chain couples TRBV6-6 to TRBJ2-3, with 9 bases aligning to TRBD1. Germline V gene data show CDR1 as MNHNY and CDR2 as SVGAGI (reference sequence). The J segment lost 7 bases and the V segment lost 6 bases, leaving 8 bases of the junction unmatched. The CDR3 runs 14 residues. DNA for the CDR3: TGTGCCAGCAGCTTTACAGGGGGCTCAAATACGCAGTATTTT. It is translated as CASSFTGGSNTQYF.

In this sample, this clonotype turned up a few times. CDR3 nucleotides: TGTGCCAGCAGTGACTCGAACTGGGGTAGAGCTTTCTTT. Residues: CASSDSNWGRAFF. The chain is built from TRBV6-4 and TRBJ1-1; D is unresolved. Germline V gene lookup returns CDR1 MRHNA and CDR2 SNTAGT. V was trimmed by 0 bases and J by 10 bases, leaving 12 bases between them. The CDR3 is 13 residues long.

This clonotype has just a few counts. The chain recombines TRBV7-2 with TRBJ2-5; 9 bases map to TRBD2. Germline CDR1 SGHTA, CDR2 FQGNSA. The J segment lost 5 bases and the V segment lost 5 bases, leaving 6 bases of the junction unmatched. The CDR3 loop spans 14 amino acids. This CDR3 reads CASSPQRGEETQYF. In DNA, the CDR3 is TGTGCCAGCAGCCCTCAGCGGGGGGAGGAGACCCAGTACTTC.

The sample holds a few counts of this clonotype. The chain employs TRBV3-1 and TRBJ2-7, with TRBD2 matching 11 bases. This CDR3 has 16 amino acids. J gave up 1 base and V 1 base, and 3 bases lay outside the gene matches. Germline assignment: CDR1 LGHDT and CDR2 YNNKEL (reference sequence). CDR3 in DNA: TGTGCCAGCAGCCAAGGTGGGACTAGCGGATCCTACGAGCAGTACTTC. Translating it yields CASSQGGTSGSYEQYF.

The V call is TRBV5-1, the J call TRBJ2-3; D is unclear. Germline loops: CDR1 SGHRS, CDR2 YFSETQ. The CDR3 runs 16 residues. V was clipped by 0 bases and J by 0 bases, with 11 bases between them. The CDR3 protein is CASSLVKTESTDTQYF. CDR3 nucleotide sequence: TGCGCCAGCAGCTTGGTTAAAACAGAAAGCACAGATACGCAGTATTTT.

This clonotype was found a few times. V gene TRBV20-1 combines with J gene TRBJ2-1; a weak D match, TRBD1 (5 bases). CDR3 length: 14 residues. Germline V CDR1 and CDR2: DFQATT, SNEGSKA (reference sequence). V was shortened by 6 bases and J by 2 bases, with 14 bases between the two germline ends. The CDR3 here is CSAEGALAYNEQFF. The CDR3 DNA reads as TGCAGTGCGGAAGGGGCTTTGGCCTACAATGAGCAGTTCTTC.

The chain combines TRBV12-3 or TRBV12-4 with TRBJ2-5; TRBD2 might be the D (5 bases). The CDR3 is 14 amino acids. Trimming shortened V by 5 bases and J by 7 bases, and 17 bases separated the two germline ends. In nucleotides, the CDR3 is TGTGCCAGCAGTCCCTCCGGGGTCCGACGGACCCAGTACTTC. It specifies CASSPSGVRRTQYF.

Only a few counts were recorded for this clonotype. This chain links TRBV28 with TRBJ2-6; 7 bases are a match to TRBD1. CDR3 length equals 15 residues. The trim removed 10 bases at V and 2 bases at J, leaving 8 bases unmatched. Germline lookup yields CDR1 MDHEN and CDR2 SYDVKM. In DNA form, the CDR3 reads TGTGCCACCCAGGGGGATAGGGCTGGGGCCAACGTCCTGACTTTC. Residues: CATQGDRAGANVLTF.

A few counts support this clonotype. This chain uses TRBV15 with TRBJ2-7; TRBD1 matches 7 bases. Germline CDR1 reads LNHNV; CDR2 reads YYDKDF (reference sequence). With V trimmed by 5 bases and J by 2 bases, 3 bases remained unmatched. This CDR3 has 13 residues. Here the CDR3 reads CATSGDSPYEQYF. DNA for the CDR3: TGTGCCACCAGCGGGGACAGCCCCTACGAGCAGTACTTC.

The table lists this clonotype with a few counts. V gene TRBV5-5 combines with J gene TRBJ2-3; 8 bases are shared with TRBD1. V shed 0 bases and J 4 bases; nucleotides not matched to a gene: 4. In germline, CDR1 is SGHKS, CDR2 YYEKEE (reference sequence). This CDR3 contains 15 residues. CDR3 DNA sequence: TGTGCCAGCAGCTTGGGACAGGGGTTGCCAGATACGCAGTATTTT. Its translation: CASSLGQGLPDTQYF.

This clonotype was counted a few times. This chain joins TRBV11-1 and TRBJ2-3; possible D gene TRBD2, 6 bases. The CDR3 sequence is 15 residues long. CDR1 and CDR2 (germline): SGHAT, FQDESV (reference sequence). Trimming took 5 bases from V and 4 from J, leaving 16 bases between them. The CDR3 reads CASSRLDWGADTQYF. In DNA, the CDR3 is TGTGCCAGCAGCCGTCTCGATTGGGGGGCAGATACGCAGTATTTT.

There are a few counts of this clonotype. This sequence joins TRBV5-1 and TRBJ1-1; perhaps TRBD1 as D (6 bases). This CDR3 has 19 amino acids. V lost 1 base and J lost 4, with 26 bases in between. The germline V gene has CDR1 SGHRS and CDR2 YFSETQ. The CDR3 DNA reads TGCGCCAGCAGCTTGTCTGTTTTGGTATGGGGGGCCTATAGCACTGAAGCTTTCTTT. This codes for CASSLSVLVWGAYSTEAFF.

This clonotype was counted between two and nine times. The chain joins TRBV7-9 to TRBJ2-7, with 11 bases matching TRBD1. CDR3 size: 14 residues. The junction had 4 bases not matched to a gene; V was cut back by 3 bases and J by 6 bases. Germline CDR1 SEHNR, CDR2 FQNEAQ (reference sequence). The CDR3 protein is CASSLAGTGGEQYV. CDR3 coding DNA: TGTGCCAGCAGCTTGGCCGGGACAGGGGGCGAGCAGTACGTC.

This clonotype has just a few counts. J is TRBJ1-2 and V is TRBV7-9; D not certain. Germline values: CDR1 SEHNR, CDR2 FQNEAQ (reference sequence). The germline V and J ends were trimmed by 5 bases and 4 bases, with 17 bases remaining between them. This CDR3 contains 15 residues. CDR3 DNA: TGTGCCAGCAGCCCACCCGGTTCGCAGCCCTATGGCTACACCTTC. Residues: CASSPPGSQPYGYTF. Based on the CDR3 plus reference TRBV7-9 and TRBJ1-2, the full variable domain is DTGVSQNPRHKITKRGQNVTFRCDPISEHNRLYWYRQTLGQGPEFLTYFQNEAQLEKSRLLSDRFSAERPKGSFSTLEIQRTEQGDSAMYLCASSPPGSQPYGYTFGSGTRLTVV.

The chain links TRBV7-2 to TRBJ1-6; tentative D call: TRBD1 (5 bases). The CDR3 has 14 residues. Trimming cost V 5 bases and J 10 bases, with 15 bases left between them. Germline V lookup: CDR1 SGHTA, CDR2 FQGNSA. The CDR3 region has the DNA TGTGCCAGCAGCCCTCGAGGGGCGCGATCACCCCTCCACTTT. Amino acids: CASSPRGARSPLHF.

The chain uses TRBV11-2 and TRBJ2-7; 11 positions match TRBD1. The germline CDR1 and CDR2 sequences are SGHAT and FQNNGV. Unmatched junction bases numbered 7, after V lost 5 bases and J lost 7 bases. This CDR3 is 14 amino acids long. In nucleotides, the CDR3 is TGTGCCAGCAGCAGGGGACAGGGGGTCCGTGAGCAGTACTTC. Translation: CASSRGQGVREQYF.